This TCR beta chain was sequenced for a study of PD-1 blockade in classical Hodgkin lymphoma. Trimming left V 3 bases short and J 2 bases short, with 7 bases between. The CDR3 consists of 13 residues. Germline values: CDR1 MNHEY, CDR2 SMNVEV (reference sequence). Every patient relapsed after autologous stem cell transplantation, and brentuximab vedotin exposure varied. Some clones are missing from TCRdb's copy, which holds only in-frame ones; the method was immunoSEQ multiplex PCR. The repertoire holds 13,000 or so clones, with 65% to 90% as singletons. This clone was found once. Sequencing used peripheral blood mononuclear cells (PBMCs), obtained at baseline. This chain joins TRBV27 and TRBJ2-5; D gene uncertain. This TCR derives from a human donor with classical Hodgkin lymphoma. CDR3 in DNA: TGTGCCAGCAGTTTTTTTCCACAAGAGACCCAGTACTTC. It specifies CASSFFPQETQYF.